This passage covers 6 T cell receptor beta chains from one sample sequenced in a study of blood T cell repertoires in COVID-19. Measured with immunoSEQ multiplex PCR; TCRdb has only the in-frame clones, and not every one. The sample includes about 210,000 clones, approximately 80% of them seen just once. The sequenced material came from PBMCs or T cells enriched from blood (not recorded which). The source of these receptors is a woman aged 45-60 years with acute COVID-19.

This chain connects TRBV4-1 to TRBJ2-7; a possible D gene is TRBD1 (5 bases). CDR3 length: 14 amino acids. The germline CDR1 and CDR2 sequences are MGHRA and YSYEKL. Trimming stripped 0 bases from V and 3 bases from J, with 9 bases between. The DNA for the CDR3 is TGCGCCAGCAGCCAAGAAAACAGGCTCTACGAGCAGTACTTC. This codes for CASSQENRLYEQYF.

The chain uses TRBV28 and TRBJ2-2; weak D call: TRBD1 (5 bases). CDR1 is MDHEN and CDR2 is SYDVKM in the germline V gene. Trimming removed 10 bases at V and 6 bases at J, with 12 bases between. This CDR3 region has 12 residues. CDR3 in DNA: TGTGCCACCCCGGCAGGGTCCGGGGAGCTGTTTTTT. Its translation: CATPAGSGELFF. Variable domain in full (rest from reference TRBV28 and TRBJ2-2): DVKVTQSSRYLVKRTGEKVFLECVQDMDHENMFWYRQDPGLGLRLIYFSYDVKMKEKGDIPEGYSVSREKKERFSLILESASTNQTSMYLCATPAGSGELFFGEGSRLTVL.

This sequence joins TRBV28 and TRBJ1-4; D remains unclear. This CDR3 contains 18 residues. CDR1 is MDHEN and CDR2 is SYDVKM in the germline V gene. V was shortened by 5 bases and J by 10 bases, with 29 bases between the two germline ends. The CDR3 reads CASSPYLPFQPGSGKLFF. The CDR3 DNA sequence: TGTGCCAGCAGTCCCTACCTCCCCTTCCAACCGGGATCAGGAAAACTGTTTTTT.

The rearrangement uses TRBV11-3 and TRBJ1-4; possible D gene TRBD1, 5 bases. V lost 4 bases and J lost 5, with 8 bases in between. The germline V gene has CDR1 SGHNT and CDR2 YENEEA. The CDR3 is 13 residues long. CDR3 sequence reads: CASSWRQNEKLFF. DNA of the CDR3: TGTGCCAGCAGCTGGAGACAGAATGAAAAACTGTTTTTT.

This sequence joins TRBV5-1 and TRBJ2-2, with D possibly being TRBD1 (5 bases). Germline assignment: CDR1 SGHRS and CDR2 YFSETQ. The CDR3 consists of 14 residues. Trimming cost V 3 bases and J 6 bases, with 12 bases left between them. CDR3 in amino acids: CASSYIGASGELFF. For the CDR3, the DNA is TGCGCCAGCAGCTACATAGGGGCCTCCGGGGAGCTGTTTTTT. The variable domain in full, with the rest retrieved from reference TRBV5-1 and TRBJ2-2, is KAGVTQTPRYLIKTRGQQVTLSCSPISGHRSVSWYQQTPGQGLQFLFEYFSETQRNKGNFPGRFSGRQFSNSRSEMNVSTLELGDSALYLCASSYIGASGELFFGEGSRLTVL.

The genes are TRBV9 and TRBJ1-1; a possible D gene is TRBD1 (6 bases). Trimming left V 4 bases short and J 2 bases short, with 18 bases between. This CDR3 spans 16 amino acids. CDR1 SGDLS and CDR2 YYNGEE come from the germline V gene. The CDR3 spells CASSPRGGGDNTEAFF. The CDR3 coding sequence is TGTGCCAGCAGCCCTAGGGGAGGGGGAGATAACACTGAAGCTTTCTTT.